The source of this T cell receptor beta chain is a study of cytomegalovirus exposure and HLA in healthy donors. Researchers ran the PCR with 60 Vbeta and 13 Jbeta primers. TCRdb keeps only in-frame clones here, not all; method: immunoSEQ multiplex PCR. This sample yields about 140,000 clones, of which 79% are seen a single time; approximately 0.9% belongs to the top ten. The germline V gene has CDR1 LNHDA and CDR2 SQIVND (reference sequence). V was cut by 4 bases and J by 4 bases, with 11 bases left in between. CDR3 length: 14 amino acids. Sequencing was done on a sample of PBMCs. This rearrangement joins TRBV19 to TRBJ1-5; D is unresolved. The source is a man between 18 and 29 years old in good health and CMV-seronegative. The CDR3 bases are TGTGCCAGTAGTAGCGGAGAGGGAAATCAGCCCCAGCATTTT. This encodes CASSSGEGNQPQHF.